One and the same sample provided the 27 T cell receptor beta chains below, sequenced in a study of shared clonotypes between healthy human individuals. Assay used: immunoSEQ multiplex PCR; TCRdb lists only in-frame clones, some missing. The sample contains under 1,900,000 clones, about 98.5% of which appear only once. Input material: naive CD4+ T cells sorted from blood. This sample's subset: CD45RA+ positively selected. The receptors derive from a man younger than 45 in good health.

The rearrangement links TRBV4-1 to TRBJ2-6, with D unclear. V shed 8 bases and J shed 0 bases, with 17 bases lying between them. Germline V CDR1 and CDR2: MGHRA, YSYEKL. This CDR3 has 17 residues. In DNA form, the CDR3 reads TGCGCCAGCCCACAATCAGCCTGGGGCTCTGGGGCCAACGTCCTGACTTTC. It is translated as CASPQSAWGSGANVLTF.

V is TRBV6-1 and J is TRBJ2-5; D gene unclear. The CDR3 runs 13 residues. V dropped 5 bases and J dropped 2 bases, with 9 bases sitting between them. The germline CDR1 and CDR2 sequences are MNHNS and SASEGT. CDR3 amino acids: CASSWAAQETQYF. CDR3 in DNA: TGTGCCAGCAGTTGGGCAGCTCAAGAGACCCAGTACTTC.

Worth noting for this clone: This same CDR3 is encoded by further DNA sequences in the sample. The J gene is TRBJ2-6, the V gene TRBV28; D is uncertain. Per germline, CDR1 MDHEN and CDR2 SYDVKM. Trimming left V 6 bases short and J 1 base short, with 4 bases between. The CDR3 loop spans 13 amino acids. The CDR3 DNA sequence: TGTGCCAGCAGAACGTCTGGGGCCAACGTCCTGACTTTC. Its protein is CASRTSGANVLTF.

This chain links TRBV23-1 with TRBJ2-1, with TRBD2 as a possible D gene (6 bases). TRBV23-1 is an ORF, with its function uncertain. The CDR3 runs to 15 residues. Trimming left V 3 bases short and J 2 bases short, with 11 bases between. CDR3: CASSHSGLPYNEQFF. As DNA, the CDR3 is TGCGCCAGCAGTCACTCGGGACTGCCCTACAATGAGCAGTTCTTC.

The chain employs TRBV4-3 and TRBJ1-4; possibly TRBD1 for D (5 bases). The CDR3 has 17 residues. Per germline, CDR1 LGHNA and CDR2 YSLEER. V was shortened by 8 bases and J by 3 bases, with 22 bases between the two germline ends. DNA of the CDR3: TGCGCCAGCTCCAGGACATCCAAAATGAGGTCTAATGAAAAACTGTTTTTT. Its translation is CASSRTSKMRSNEKLFF.

The chain uses TRBV4-1 and TRBJ1-4; D remains ambiguous. CDR3 length: 11 amino acids. V gave up 1 base and J gave up 13 bases, with 7 bases separating them. Germline V gives CDR1 MGHRA, CDR2 YSYEKL. CDR3 sequence reads: CASSQARTLFF. CDR3 nucleotide sequence: TGCGCCAGCAGCCAAGCGAGGACACTGTTTTTT.

The chain has TRBV11-2 and TRBJ2-7, with TRBD1 matching 9 bases. Germline trimming cut 4 bases from V and 6 bases from J; bases unmatched to any gene: 10. CDR1 and CDR2 from the germline V gene are SGHAT and FQNNGV. CDR3 length: 15 amino acids. CDR3 in DNA: TGTGCCAGCAGCTCTACGGGACAGGGCCCTCGCGAGCAGTACTTC. This codes for CASSSTGQGPREQYF.

CDR3 amino acids: CASSYRSGSTDTQYF. CDR3 nucleotides: TGTGCCAGCAGTTACCGTAGCGGATCCACAGATACGCAGTATTTT. V is TRBV6-5 and J is TRBJ2-3, with D tentatively TRBD2 (6 bases). V lost 2 bases and J 2 bases, leaving 11 bases between the germline ends. The CDR3 sequence is 15 residues long. CDR1 is MNHEY, CDR2 SVGAGI, per germline.

The chain employs TRBV30 and TRBJ2-7, with 10 bases that match TRBD1. Looked up from germline, CDR1 is GTSNPN and CDR2 is SVGIG (reference sequence). The CDR3 sequence is 13 residues long. Losses at the gene ends were 1 base for V and 4 bases for J; bases not matched to a gene: 1. CDR3 loop: CAWSGQGAYEQYF. The CDR3 region has the DNA TGTGCCTGGAGTGGACAGGGGGCATACGAGCAGTACTTC.

The rearrangement uses TRBV5-1 and TRBJ1-2; 7 bases line up with TRBD1. In germline, CDR1 is SGHRS, CDR2 YFSETQ. The CDR3 runs to 15 residues. After removal of 5 bases from V and 7 bases from J, the junction contained 14 bases not matched to a gene. DNA of the CDR3: TGCGCCAGCAGACAAAACACCGGGACAGCGACTGGCTACACCTTC. Its protein is CASRQNTGTATGYTF.

The rearrangement joins TRBV6-1 to TRBJ2-3; 8 bases are a match to TRBD2. The ends lost 4 bases at V and 7 bases at J; junction bases unmatched: 10. The CDR3 sequence is 15 residues long. Germline V gene data show CDR1 as MNHNS and CDR2 as SASEGT. The CDR3 nucleotides are TGTGCCAGCAGTGTTCAAGCGGGAGTGGCAAATACGCAGTATTTT. It specifies CASSVQAGVANTQYF.

The gene calls are TRBV15 and TRBJ1-3; tentative D call: TRBD1 (5 bases). Germline CDR1 LNHNV, CDR2 YYDKDF (reference sequence). Trimming stripped 5 bases from V and 8 bases from J, with 16 bases between. This CDR3 has 14 residues. CDR3: CATSPGGPGHTIYF. The CDR3 DNA follows: TGTGCCACCAGCCCTGGAGGGCCGGGGCACACCATATATTTT.

The chain combines TRBV29-1 with TRBJ2-1, with 10 bases matching TRBD1. V trimming: 3 bases; J trimming: 10 bases; junction bases outside the gene matches: 9. CDR3 length equals 14 residues. Germline CDR1 is SQVTM and CDR2 is ANQGSEA. CDR3 DNA: TGCAGCGTTGACGTGGGACAGGGGTGGTGGGAGCAGTTCTTC. This encodes CSVDVGQGWWEQFF.

This clone has a single count. This chain links TRBV27 with TRBJ1-5, with D perhaps TRBD1 (6 bases). This CDR3 spans 14 amino acids. Germline lookup yields CDR1 MNHEY and CDR2 SMNVEV (reference sequence). Trimming stripped 5 bases from V and 5 bases from J, with 13 bases between. The CDR3 coding sequence is TGTGCCAGCAGTCCGAGGACAGCTGATCAGCCCCAGCATTTT. It is translated as CASSPRTADQPQHF.

The chain recombines TRBV11-2 with TRBJ1-5, with unresolved D. The CDR3 is 13 residues long. Germline loops: CDR1 SGHAT, CDR2 FQNNGV. V lost 5 bases to trimming and J lost 6 bases, with 11 bases between them. CDR3 sequence reads: CASSRSFGQPQHF. Here the CDR3 DNA reads TGTGCCAGCAGCCGATCATTTGGTCAGCCCCAGCATTTT.

J is TRBJ2-1 and V is TRBV7-3; 7 bases align to TRBD1. From germline, CDR1 is SGHTA and CDR2 FQGTGA. The CDR3 is made up of 16 amino acids. J lost 3 bases, V lost 5 bases, and 10 bases had no gene match. The CDR3 DNA follows: TGTGCCAGCAGCGTTACAGGGGCTTGGAACTACAATGAGCAGTTCTTC. The encoded protein is CASSVTGAWNYNEQFF.

The chain couples TRBV6-6 to TRBJ1-1; tentatively, D is TRBD1 (6 bases). The CDR3 contains 14 residues. In germline, CDR1 is MNHNY, CDR2 SVGAGI (reference sequence). Deletions cut 4 bases from V and 1 base from J, with 10 bases between. The CDR3: CASSFRGSNTEAFF. The CDR3 region has the DNA TGTGCCAGCAGTTTCAGGGGTTCGAACACTGAAGCTTTCTTT.

The rearrangement joins TRBV5-1 to TRBJ2-5; 8 positions match TRBD1. The CDR3 spans 15 residues. Germline loops: CDR1 SGHRS, CDR2 YFSETQ. The ends lost 4 bases at V and 5 bases at J; junction bases unmatched: 10. CDR3 residues: CASSTRQGRRETQYF. The CDR3 DNA is TGCGCCAGCAGCACGAGACAGGGGAGGAGGGAGACCCAGTACTTC.

The chain couples TRBV6-1 to TRBJ2-7; the match to TRBD1 covers 9 bases. The germline gives CDR1 MNHNS, CDR2 SASEGT. This CDR3 region has 14 residues. V was pared by 8 bases and J by 5 bases, with 10 bases of the junction left unmatched. CDR3 DNA: TGTGCCAGCTGGACCCGGGACAGGGTTGACGAGCAGTACTTC. Residues: CASWTRDRVDEQYF.

The DNA for the CDR3 is TGTGCCAGCAGCGCACGACTAGCCACCACAGATACGCAGTATTTT. Translated: CASSARLATTDTQYF. This chain joins TRBV7-8 and TRBJ2-3; 7 nucleotides match TRBD2. The CDR3 loop spans 15 amino acids. Germline assignment: CDR1 SGHVS and CDR2 FQNEAQ. With 5 bases clipped from V and 2 bases from J, the junction kept 7 bases outside the gene matches.

The chain combines TRBV11-2 with TRBJ2-1; tentative D call: TRBD1 (5 bases). In germline, CDR1 is SGHAT, CDR2 FQNNGV. The V end lost 1 base, the J end lost 0 bases, and 13 bases lay between the germline ends. CDR3 length: 17 residues. DNA of the CDR3: TGTGCCAGCAGCTTAGCCAGGGTTGTCAGCTCCTACAATGAGCAGTTCTTC. It is translated as CASSLARVVSSYNEQFF. The whole variable domain, remainder taken from reference TRBV11-2 and TRBJ2-1, is EAGVAQSPRYKIIEKRQSVAFWCNPISGHATLYWYQQILGQGPKLLIQFQNNGVVDDSQLPKDRFSAERLKGVDSTLKIQPAKLEDSAVYLCASSLARVVSSYNEQFFGPGTRLTVL.

This chain connects TRBV11-2 to TRBJ2-2; 13 nucleotides align to TRBD2. CDR1 is SGHAT, CDR2 FQNNGV, per germline. With V trimmed by 5 bases and J by 6 bases, 15 bases remained unmatched. The CDR3 has 19 amino acids. CDR3 nucleotides: TGTGCCAGCAGCCGACCCGGGACTAGCGGGACTAAGATTCCCGGGGAGCTGTTTTTT. Its translation is CASSRPGTSGTKIPGELFF.

This chain connects TRBV28 to TRBJ1-1; D remains ambiguous. This CDR3 is built from 14 residues. V lost 8 bases, J lost 2 bases, and 15 bases lay in between. CDR1 is MDHEN and CDR2 is SYDVKM in the germline V gene. CDR3 residues: CASPRSGENTEAFF. The CDR3 DNA reads TGTGCCAGCCCCCGGTCTGGCGAAAACACTGAAGCTTTCTTT.

This chain links TRBV2 with TRBJ1-2; D uncertain. CDR1 and CDR2 from the germline V gene are SNHLY and FYNNEI. V was shortened by 7 bases and J by 4 bases, with 10 bases between the two germline ends. This CDR3 has 12 residues. The CDR3 is CASNPESYGYTF. The CDR3 bases are TGTGCCAGCAACCCGGAATCCTATGGCTACACCTTC.

Remarks on this clone: The sample carries other DNA sequences with the same CDR3. CDR3 sequence: CASSLPGSSYEQYF. The CDR3, as DNA: TGTGCCAGCAGTTTACCGGGTAGCTCCTACGAGCAGTACTTC. V and J are TRBV28 and TRBJ2-7; D is unclear. Germline CDR1 MDHEN, CDR2 SYDVKM. The CDR3 loop spans 14 amino acids. V gave up 2 bases and J gave up 0 bases, with 8 bases separating them.

The chain couples TRBV2 to TRBJ2-7; D remains unclear. Trimming removed 4 bases from V and 3 bases from J, with 4 bases in between. The CDR3 has 11 residues. The germline V gene has CDR1 SNHLY and CDR2 FYNNEI. The CDR3 loop is CASSVDYEQYF. CDR3 DNA sequence: TGTGCCAGCAGTGTTGACTACGAGCAGTACTTC.

The rearrangement joins TRBV7-3 to TRBJ1-2; D gene ambiguous. Germline CDR1 and CDR2: SGHTA and FQGTGA. The length of the CDR3 is 13 residues. Trimming removed 2 bases at V and 1 base at J, with 5 bases between. The CDR3 region is CASSLANNYGYTF. For the CDR3, the DNA is TGTGCCAGCAGCTTAGCCAATAACTATGGCTACACCTTC.